In its sample, the clone carrying this T cell receptor beta chain was seen many times. Its antigen remains unidentified. Stated time point: newly diagnosed GD, antithyroid drugs for less than 3 months. There was RNA extracted from PBMCs, and the TCR library was made from it. Guidelines of the American Thyroid Association were used to diagnose Graves' disease. CDR1 and CDR2 (germline): SNHLY, FYNNEI. Germline trimming cut 7 bases from V and 3 bases from J; bases unmatched to any gene: 5. CDR3 size: 15 residues. Arm-PCR with iRepertoire HTBI primers amplified the CDR3 regions for these TCR beta libraries. A single record per CDR3 protein comes from TCRdb applying MiXCR to the multiplex PCR reads. The sample lists about 540,000 distinct CDR3 sequences; about 14% were seen once. This entry is derived from a study of regulatory T cells in long-lasting Graves disease. Overall study findings and caveats: When disease was persistent, TRBV28, TRBJ1-2 and TRBJ2-5 were the favored segments.

A further study also used this sample, focusing on T cells in Graves' hyperthyroidism and ophthalmopathy. That source notes: Stable hyperthyroidism: no ophthalmopathy progression over 18 months of follow-up. Patients aged 18 to 65 had newly diagnosed hyperthyroidism of under 2 months' duration.

The genes are TRBV2 and TRBJ2-2; 10 positions agree with TRBD1. The sequence came from a man aged 25-45 years with Graves disease. The material was peripheral blood mononuclear cells (PBMCs), obtained at new diagnosis, from a patient treated with antithyroid drugs. The CDR3 nucleotides read TGTGCCAGCATTGGGACAGGGGCACACACCGGGGAGCTGTTTTTT. This gives the protein CASIGTGAHTGELFF.